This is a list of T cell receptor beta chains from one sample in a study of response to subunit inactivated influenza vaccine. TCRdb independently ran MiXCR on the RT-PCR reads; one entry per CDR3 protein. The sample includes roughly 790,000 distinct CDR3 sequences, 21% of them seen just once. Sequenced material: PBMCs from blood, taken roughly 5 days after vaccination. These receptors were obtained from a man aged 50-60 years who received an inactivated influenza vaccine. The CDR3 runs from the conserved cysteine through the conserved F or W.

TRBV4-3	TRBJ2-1	CASSQDLSGAQGSEQFF
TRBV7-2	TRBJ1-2	CASSSGTGGEVGYTF
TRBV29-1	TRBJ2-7	CSVPTSLGLGQYF
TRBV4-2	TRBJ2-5	CASSQEGTHGITQYF
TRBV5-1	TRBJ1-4	CASSLWSYNEKLFF
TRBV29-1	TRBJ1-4	CSAGEINEKLFF
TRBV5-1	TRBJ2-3	CASSLDQLTDTQYF
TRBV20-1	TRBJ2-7	CSAREIGRAAYEQYF
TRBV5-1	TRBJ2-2	CASSLKTDNTGELFF
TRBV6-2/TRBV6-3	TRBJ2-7	CASSRTGRYEQYF
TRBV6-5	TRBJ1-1	CASSYSGLFGPNTEAFF
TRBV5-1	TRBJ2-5	CASSLGGTEETQYF
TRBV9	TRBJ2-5	CASSVEPGSQETQYF
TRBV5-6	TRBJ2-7	CASSLLVLQGALRYEQYF
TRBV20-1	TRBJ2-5	CSAMEPGQNQETQYF
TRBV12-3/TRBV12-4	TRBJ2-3	CASTPGTGTDTQYF
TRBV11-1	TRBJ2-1	CASGRSLDLNWGSYNEQFF
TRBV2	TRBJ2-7	CASHKTHTYEQYF
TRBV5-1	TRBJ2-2	CASMLQGFTGELFF
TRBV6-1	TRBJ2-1	CAIRTPDSYNEQFF
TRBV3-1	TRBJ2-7	CASSQGSGLIYEQYF
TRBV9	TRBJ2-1	CASSVGGAGRPYNEQFF
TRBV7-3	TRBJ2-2	CASSPNGGVNTGELFF
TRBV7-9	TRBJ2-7	CASSSYGSYEQYF
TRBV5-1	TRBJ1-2	CAISQGRLYGYTF
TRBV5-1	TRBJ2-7	CASSLREWSYEQYF
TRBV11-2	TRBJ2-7	CASSSGGGQYSYEQYF
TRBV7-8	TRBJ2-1	CASSLAGTVGNEQFF
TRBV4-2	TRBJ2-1	CASSQSTGGAYNEQFF
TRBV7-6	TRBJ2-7	CASSARRTSGGFEQYF
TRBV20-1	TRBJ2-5	CSAGASRGGPETQYF
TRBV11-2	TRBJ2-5	CASSPRDGTAQETQYF
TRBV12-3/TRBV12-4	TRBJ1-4	CASSVTGLGYGEVFF
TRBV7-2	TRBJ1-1	CASSPRTGFEAFF
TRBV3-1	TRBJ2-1	CASSTSGGLHEQFF
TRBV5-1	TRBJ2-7	CASSLEGGGSSYEQYF
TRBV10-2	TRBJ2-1	CASSDRTSGSRDEQFF
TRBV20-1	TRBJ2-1	CSARVGGTGSYNEQFF
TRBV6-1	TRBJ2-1	CASSVYQREGLYNEQFF
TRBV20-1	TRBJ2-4	CSAPPELIAKNIQYF
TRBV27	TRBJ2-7	CASKRDRVGEQYF
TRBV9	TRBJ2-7	CASSVVGVDEQYF
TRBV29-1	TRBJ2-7	CSAGSGNYEQYF
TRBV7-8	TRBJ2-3	CASSLGLAGVPTDTQYF
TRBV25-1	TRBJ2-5	CASRSIETQYF
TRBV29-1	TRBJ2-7	CSVEDGTSDSYEQYF
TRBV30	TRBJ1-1	CAWNRGLEAFF
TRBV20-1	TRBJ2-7	CSANLAGGAYEQYF
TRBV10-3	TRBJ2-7	CAISESKGAIYEQYF
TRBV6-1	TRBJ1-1	CASKRTTMNTEAFF
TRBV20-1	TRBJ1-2	CSASQGPNYGYTF
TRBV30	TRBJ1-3	CAWSVLSHTIYF
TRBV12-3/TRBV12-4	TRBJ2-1	CASRRLAGGLHNEQFF
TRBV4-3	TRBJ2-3	CASSQEGGTQYF
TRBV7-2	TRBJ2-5	CASSPGVAVDGPQYF
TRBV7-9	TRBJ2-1	CASSLDAYNEQFF
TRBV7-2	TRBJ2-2	CASSRRTVGSGELFF
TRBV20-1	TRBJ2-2	CSARDNFRRNTGELFF
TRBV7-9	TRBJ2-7	CASSRNRDSYEQYF
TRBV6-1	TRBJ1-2	CASKISRDRKGYTF